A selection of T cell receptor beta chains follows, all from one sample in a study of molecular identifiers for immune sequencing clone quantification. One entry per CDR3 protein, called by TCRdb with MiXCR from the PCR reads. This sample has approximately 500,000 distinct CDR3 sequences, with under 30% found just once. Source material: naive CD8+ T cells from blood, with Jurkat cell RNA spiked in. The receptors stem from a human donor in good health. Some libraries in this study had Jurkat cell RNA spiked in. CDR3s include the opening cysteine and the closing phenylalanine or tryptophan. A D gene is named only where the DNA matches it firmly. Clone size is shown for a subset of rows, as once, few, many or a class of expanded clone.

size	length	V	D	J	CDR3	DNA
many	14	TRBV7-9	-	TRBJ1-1	CASRSGGADAEAFF	TGTGCCAGCAGGTCTGGTGGGGCAGACGCTGAAGCTTTCTTT
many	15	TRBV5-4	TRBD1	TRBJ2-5	CASSIDREPQETQYF	TGTGCCAGCAGCATAGACAGGGAACCACAAGAGACCCAGTACTTC
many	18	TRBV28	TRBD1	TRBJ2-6	CASSYQGQGFSGANVLTF	TGTGCCAGCAGTTACCAGGGACAGGGTTTCTCTGGGGCCAACGTCCTGACTTTC
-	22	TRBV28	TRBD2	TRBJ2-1	CASSFEPGLAGPLRISYNEQFF	TGTGCCAGCAGTTTTGAGCCGGGACTAGCGGGCCCTCTGCGCATCTCCTACAATGAGCAGTTCTTC
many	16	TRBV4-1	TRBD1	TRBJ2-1	CASSHLPGQGAPGQFF	TGCGCCAGCAGCCACTTACCGGGACAGGGGGCGCCGGGGCAGTTCTTC
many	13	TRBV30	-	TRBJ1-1	CAWSQGSNTEAFF	TGTGCCTGGAGTCAGGGATCGAACACTGAAGCTTTCTTT
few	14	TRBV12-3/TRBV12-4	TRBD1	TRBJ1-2	CASSLEAGGSDYTF	TGTGCCAGCAGCTTAGAGGCAGGGGGCTCCGACTACACCTTC
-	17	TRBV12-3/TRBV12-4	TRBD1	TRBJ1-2	CASSPADRGRVGWGYTF	TGTGCCAGCAGTCCCGCGGACAGGGGGCGAGTTGGATGGGGCTACACCTTC
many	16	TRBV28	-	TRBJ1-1	CASSFHRGTVNTEAFF	TGTGCCAGCAGTTTTCACCGTGGGACCGTGAACACTGAAGCTTTCTTT
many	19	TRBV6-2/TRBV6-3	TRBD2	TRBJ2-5	CASSYQTLRLAGVEETQYF	TGTGCCAGCAGTTATCAAACGCTGAGACTAGCGGGAGTCGAAGAGACCCAGTACTTC
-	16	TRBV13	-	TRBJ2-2	CASSLDLEFQTGELFF	TGTGCCAGCAGCTTAGATCTGGAGTTCCAGACCGGGGAGCTGTTTTTT
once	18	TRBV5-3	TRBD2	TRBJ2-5	CASSPGLAGGPYRETQYF	TGTGCCAGCAGCCCGGGACTAGCGGGGGGACCCTACCGAGAGACCCAGTACTTC
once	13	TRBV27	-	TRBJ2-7	CAISSGRDYEQYF	TGTGCCATCAGTTCGGGACGGGACTACGAGCAGTACTTC
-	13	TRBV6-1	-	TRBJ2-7	CASSELGPREQYF	TGTGCCAGCAGTGAACTAGGACCTCGAGAGCAGTACTTC
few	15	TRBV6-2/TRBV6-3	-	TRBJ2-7	CASSIGDSDWYEQYF	TGTGCCAGCAGTATCGGGGACTCGGACTGGTACGAGCAGTACTTC
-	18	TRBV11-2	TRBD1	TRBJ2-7	CASSSPTLGTVLTYEQYF	TGTGCCAGCAGCTCCCCCACTTTAGGGACAGTGCTAACCTACGAGCAGTACTTC
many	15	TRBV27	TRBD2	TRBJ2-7	CASSLHSGSIYEQYF	TGTGCCAGCAGTTTACATAGCGGGAGTATCTACGAGCAGTACTTC
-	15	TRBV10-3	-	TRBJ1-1	CAVMGQAGKNTEAFF	TGTGCCGTAATGGGACAAGCGGGGAAAAACACTGAAGCTTTCTTT
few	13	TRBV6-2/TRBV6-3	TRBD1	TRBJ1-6	CASSNRGGSPLHF	TGTGCCAGCAGCAACAGGGGAGGTTCACCCCTCCACTTT
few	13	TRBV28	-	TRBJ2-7	CASKTTGFYEQYF	TGTGCCAGCAAAACGACAGGTTTCTACGAGCAGTACTTC
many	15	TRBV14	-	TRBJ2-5	CARFLTTSTIRTQYF	TGTGCCAGGTTTTTGACTACGTCGACGATAAGGACCCAGTACTTC
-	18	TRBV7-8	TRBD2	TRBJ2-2	CASSSPGTSGPQGGELFF	TGTGCCAGCAGCTCTCCCGGGACTAGCGGTCCCCAAGGGGGGGAGCTGTTTTTT
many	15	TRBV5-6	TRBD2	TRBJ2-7	CASTPRTSRDNEQYF	TGTGCCAGCACCCCGCGGACTAGCCGAGACAACGAGCAGTACTTC
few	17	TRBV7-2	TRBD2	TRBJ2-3	CASSIRVKRGLEDTQYF	TGTGCCAGCAGCATCCGTGTTAAGCGGGGGTTGGAAGATACGCAGTATTTT
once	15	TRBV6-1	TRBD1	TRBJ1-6	CASSDDRGGNSPLHF	TGTGCCAGCAGTGATGACAGGGGAGGAAATTCACCCCTCCACTTT
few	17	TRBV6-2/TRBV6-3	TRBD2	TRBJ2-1	CASSRRTSGRPYNEQFF	TGTGCCAGCAGTCGCAGGACTAGCGGGAGGCCCTACAATGAGCAGTTCTTC
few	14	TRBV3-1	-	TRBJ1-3	CASSQQGSGNTIYF	TGTGCCAGCAGCCAACAGGGGTCTGGAAACACCATATATTTT